This entry features one T cell receptor (beta chain) sequence. The sample originates from a study of blood T cell repertoires in COVID-19. Study overall: Specimens from acute and convalescent COVID-19 originated in the United States, Italy and Spain. PBMCs, B-cell-depleted T cells, or T cells were the source of the cDNA or gDNA that made up the material.

Authors' processing steps: Amplification with reference gene primers provided the estimates of nucleated cell counts. Method: immunoSEQ multiplex PCR; TCRdb's copy keeps in-frame clones and lacks some. V, J and clone size are those of that table, while D and trimming were read from the DNA. The profile covers around 75,000 clones, with approximately 90% appearing a single time and approximately 19% taken by the ten largest. CDR3 length: 15 amino acids. Trimming took 4 bases from V and 3 from J; bases not matched to a gene: 7. Germline V gene sequence: CDR1 LGHDT, CDR2 YNNKEL (reference sequence). The source material was peripheral blood. The source is a human donor in a cohort sampled during active COVID-19. The V gene is TRBV3-1 (or the pseudogene TRBV3-2), the J gene TRBJ1-1, with 8 bases fitting TRBD1. The DNA for the CDR3 is TGTGCCAGCAGCCCTCAGGGGGCTTTCCACACTGAAGCTTTCTTT. Residues: CASSPQGAFHTEAFF.